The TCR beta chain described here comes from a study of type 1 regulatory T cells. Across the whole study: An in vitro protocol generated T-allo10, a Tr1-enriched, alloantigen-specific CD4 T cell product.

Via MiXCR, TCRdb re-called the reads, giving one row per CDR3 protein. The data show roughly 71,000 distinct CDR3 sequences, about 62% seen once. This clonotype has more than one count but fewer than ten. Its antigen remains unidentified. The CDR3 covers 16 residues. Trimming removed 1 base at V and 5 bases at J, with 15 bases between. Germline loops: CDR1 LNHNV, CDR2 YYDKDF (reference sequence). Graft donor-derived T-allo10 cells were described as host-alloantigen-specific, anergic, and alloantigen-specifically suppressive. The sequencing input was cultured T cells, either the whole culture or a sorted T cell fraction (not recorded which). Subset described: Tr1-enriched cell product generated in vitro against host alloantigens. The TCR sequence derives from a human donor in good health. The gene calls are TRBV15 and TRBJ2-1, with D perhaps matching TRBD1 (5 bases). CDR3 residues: CATSRGTGILNNEQFF. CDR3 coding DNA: TGTGCCACCAGCAGAGGCACAGGAATCCTAAACAATGAGCAGTTCTTC.